The following is a T cell receptor (beta chain) sequence with its context. This specimen comes from a study of blood T cell repertoires in COVID-19. Study overall: Acute and convalescent COVID-19 samples came from the United States, Italy and Spain.

The method was immunoSEQ multiplex PCR; TCRdb's version includes in-frame clones alone and lacks a portion of them. Of about 40,000 clones detected, over 75% appear once; the ten largest clones hold more than 7%. This CDR3 comprises 13 residues. The V end was cut by 5 bases, the J end by 6 bases, with 11 bases between. CDR1 is KGHSH, CDR2 LQKENI, per germline. The V gene is TRBV18, the J gene TRBJ2-4, with D perhaps TRBD1 (6 bases). Sequences were obtained from peripheral blood. This TCR derives from a woman between 70 and 85 years old with acute or convalescent COVID-19. CDR3 residues: CASSDSQGNIQYF. The CDR3, as DNA: TGTGCCAGCTCAGACTCACAGGGAAACATTCAGTACTTC.